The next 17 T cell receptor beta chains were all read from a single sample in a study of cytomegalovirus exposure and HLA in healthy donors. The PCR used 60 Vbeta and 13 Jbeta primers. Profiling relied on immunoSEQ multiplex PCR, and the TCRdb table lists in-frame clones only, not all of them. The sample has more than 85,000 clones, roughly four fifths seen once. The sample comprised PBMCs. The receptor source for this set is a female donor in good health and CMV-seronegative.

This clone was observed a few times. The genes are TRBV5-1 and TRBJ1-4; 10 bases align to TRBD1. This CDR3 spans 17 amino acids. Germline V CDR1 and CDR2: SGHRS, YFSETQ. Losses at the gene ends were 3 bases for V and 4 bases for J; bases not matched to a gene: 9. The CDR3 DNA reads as TGCGCCAGCAGCTCGAGTCCCGGGACAGGGGTTAATGAAAAACTGTTTTTT. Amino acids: CASSSSPGTGVNEKLFF. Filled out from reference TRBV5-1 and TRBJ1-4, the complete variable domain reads KAGVTQTPRYLIKTRGQQVTLSCSPISGHRSVSWYQQTPGQGLQFLFEYFSETQRNKGNFPGRFSGRQFSNSRSEMNVSTLELGDSALYLCASSSSPGTGVNEKLFFGSGTQLSVL.

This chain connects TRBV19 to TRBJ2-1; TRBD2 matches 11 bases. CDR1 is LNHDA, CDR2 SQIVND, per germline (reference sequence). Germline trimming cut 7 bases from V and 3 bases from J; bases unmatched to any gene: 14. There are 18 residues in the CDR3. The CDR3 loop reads CASNFVSGGGDGYNEQFF. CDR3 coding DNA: TGTGCCAGTAACTTTGTTAGCGGGGGGGGAGATGGCTACAATGAGCAGTTCTTC.

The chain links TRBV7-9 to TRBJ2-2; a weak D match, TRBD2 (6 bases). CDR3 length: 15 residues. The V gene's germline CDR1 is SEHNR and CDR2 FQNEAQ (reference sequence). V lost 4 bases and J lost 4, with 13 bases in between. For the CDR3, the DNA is TGTGCCAGCAGCTCGACTAGTCGTCGCACCGGGGAGCTGTTTTTT. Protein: CASSSTSRRTGELFF.

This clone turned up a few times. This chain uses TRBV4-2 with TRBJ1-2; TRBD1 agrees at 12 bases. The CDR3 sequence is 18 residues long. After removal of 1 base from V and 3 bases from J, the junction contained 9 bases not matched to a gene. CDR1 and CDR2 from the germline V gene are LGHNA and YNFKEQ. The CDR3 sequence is CASSQGDGTGGEDYGYTF. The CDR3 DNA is TGTGCCAGCAGCCAAGGGGACGGGACAGGGGGCGAGGACTATGGCTACACCTTC.

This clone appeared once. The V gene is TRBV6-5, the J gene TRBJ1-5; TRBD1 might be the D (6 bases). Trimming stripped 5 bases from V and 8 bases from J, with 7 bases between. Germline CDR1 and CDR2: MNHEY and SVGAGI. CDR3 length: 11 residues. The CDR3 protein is CASSEGEPQHF. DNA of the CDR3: TGTGCCAGCAGTGAGGGGGAGCCCCAGCATTTT.

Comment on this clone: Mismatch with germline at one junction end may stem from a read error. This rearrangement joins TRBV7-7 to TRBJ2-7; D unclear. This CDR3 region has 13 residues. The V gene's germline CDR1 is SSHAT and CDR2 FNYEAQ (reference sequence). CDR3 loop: CASSYDSVGEQYF. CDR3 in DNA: TGTGCTAGCAGCTACGACTCAGTGGGCGAGCAGTACTTC. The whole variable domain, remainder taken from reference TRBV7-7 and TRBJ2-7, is GAGVSQSPRYKVTKRGQDVTLRCDPISSHATLYWYQQALGQGPEFLTYFNYEAQPDKSGLPSDRFSAERPEGSISTLTIQRTEQRDSAMYRCASSYDSVGEQYFGPGTRLTVT.

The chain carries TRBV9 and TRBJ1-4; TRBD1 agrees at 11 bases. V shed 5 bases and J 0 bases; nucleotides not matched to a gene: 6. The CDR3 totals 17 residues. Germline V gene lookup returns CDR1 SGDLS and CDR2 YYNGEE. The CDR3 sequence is CASSPRDRGTTNEKLFF. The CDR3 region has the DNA TGTGCCAGCAGTCCCCGGGACAGGGGGACAACTAATGAAAAACTGTTTTTT.

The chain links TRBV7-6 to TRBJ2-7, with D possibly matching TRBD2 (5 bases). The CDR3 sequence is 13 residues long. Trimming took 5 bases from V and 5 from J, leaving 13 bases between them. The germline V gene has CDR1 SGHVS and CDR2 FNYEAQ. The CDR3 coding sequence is TGTGCCAGCAGCGATGGACTTTCTAACGAGCAGTACTTC. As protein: CASSDGLSNEQYF.

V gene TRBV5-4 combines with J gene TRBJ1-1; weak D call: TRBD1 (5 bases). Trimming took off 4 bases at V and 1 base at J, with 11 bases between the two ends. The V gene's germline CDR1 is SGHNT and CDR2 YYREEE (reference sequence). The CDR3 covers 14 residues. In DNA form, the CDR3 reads TGTGCCAGCAGCAGGGACTTCCAGAACACTGAAGCTTTCTTT. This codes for CASSRDFQNTEAFF.

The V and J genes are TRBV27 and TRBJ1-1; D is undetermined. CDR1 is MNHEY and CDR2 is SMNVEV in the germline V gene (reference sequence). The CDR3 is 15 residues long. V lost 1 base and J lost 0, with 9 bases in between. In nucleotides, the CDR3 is TGTGCCAGCAGTTTATGGGCAGACATGAACACTGAAGCTTTCTTT. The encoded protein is CASSLWADMNTEAFF.

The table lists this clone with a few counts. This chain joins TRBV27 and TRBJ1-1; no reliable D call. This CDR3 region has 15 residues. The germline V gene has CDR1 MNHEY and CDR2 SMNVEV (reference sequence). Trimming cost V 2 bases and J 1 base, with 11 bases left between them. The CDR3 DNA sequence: TGTGCCAGCAGTTTAAGCCTAATCGGGAACACTGAAGCTTTCTTT. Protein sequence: CASSLSLIGNTEAFF.

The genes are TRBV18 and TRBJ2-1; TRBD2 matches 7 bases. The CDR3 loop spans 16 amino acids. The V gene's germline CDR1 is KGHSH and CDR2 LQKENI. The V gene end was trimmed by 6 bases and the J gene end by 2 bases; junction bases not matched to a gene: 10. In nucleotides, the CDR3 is TGTGCCAGCTCTCTCAATAGCGGGTCTGCCTACAATGAGCAGTTCTTC. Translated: CASSLNSGSAYNEQFF.

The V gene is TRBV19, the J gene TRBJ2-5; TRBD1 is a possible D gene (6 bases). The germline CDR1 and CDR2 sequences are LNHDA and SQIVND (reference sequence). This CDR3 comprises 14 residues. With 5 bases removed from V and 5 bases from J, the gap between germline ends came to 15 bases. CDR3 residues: CASSVNRARETQYF. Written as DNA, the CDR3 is TGTGCCAGTAGTGTCAACAGGGCCCGGGAGACCCAGTACTTC.

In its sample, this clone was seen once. The CDR3 DNA reads TGTGCCAGCAGTTATCGGCGGATCTACGAGCAGTACTTC. Its translation is CASSYRRIYEQYF. V gene TRBV2 combines with J gene TRBJ2-7, with unresolved D. Germline lookup yields CDR1 SNHLY and CDR2 FYNNEI. The V end lost 5 bases, the J end lost 3 bases, and 11 bases lay between the germline ends. There are 13 residues in the CDR3. Full variable domain (missing parts from reference TRBV2 and TRBJ2-7): EPEVTQTPSHQVTQMGQEVILRCVPISNHLYFYWYRQILGQKVEFLVSFYNNEISEKSEIFDDQFSVERPDGSNFTLKIRSTKLEDSAMYFCASSYRRIYEQYFGPGTRLTVT.

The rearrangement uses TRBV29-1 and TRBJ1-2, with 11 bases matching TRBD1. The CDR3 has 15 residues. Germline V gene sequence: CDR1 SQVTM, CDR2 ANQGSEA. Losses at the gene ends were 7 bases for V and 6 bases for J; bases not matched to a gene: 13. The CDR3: CSARPDRGRKDGYTF. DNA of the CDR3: TGCAGCGCCCGACCGGACAGGGGGCGTAAGGATGGCTACACCTTC.

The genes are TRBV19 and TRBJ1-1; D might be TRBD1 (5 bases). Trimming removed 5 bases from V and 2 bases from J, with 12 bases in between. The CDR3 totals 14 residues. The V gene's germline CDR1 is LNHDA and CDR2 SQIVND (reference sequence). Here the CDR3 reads CASSLDRVNTEAFF. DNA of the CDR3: TGTGCCAGTAGTCTTGACAGAGTAAACACTGAAGCTTTCTTT.

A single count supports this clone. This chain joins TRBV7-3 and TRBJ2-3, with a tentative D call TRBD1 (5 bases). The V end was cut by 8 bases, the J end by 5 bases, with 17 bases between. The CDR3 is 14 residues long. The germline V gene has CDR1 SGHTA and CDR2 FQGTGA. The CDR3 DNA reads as TGTGCCAGCTCTAGTGCAGGGCAGGGAGATACGCAGTATTTT. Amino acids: CASSSAGQGDTQYF.